The clone carrying this TCR beta chain was counted many times. Antigen unknown. CDR3 size: 14 residues. Trimming at V came to 5 bases and at J to 7 bases, leaving 10 bases not matched to a gene. Germline V gene data show CDR1 as MNHNS and CDR2 as SASEGT. Ophthalmopathy patients all had a Clinical Activity Score of at least 3, a NOSPECS grade of at least 4 and disease under 3 months old. This entry belongs to a study of T cells in Graves' hyperthyroidism and ophthalmopathy. Researchers took RNA transcripts and amplified the TCR beta CDR3 regions from them. During a first-round RT-PCR of the TCR CDR3, the HTBI primer set was used. A single record per CDR3 protein comes from TCRdb applying MiXCR to the multiplex PCR reads. The sample holds a few hundred thousand distinct CDR3 sequences, about a sixth seen once. The study's findings and limits: The majority of expanded thyroid clonotypes above 0.001 also appeared in blood. Prediction of ophthalmopathy progression came a median roughly 6.6 months pre-onset. Ophthalmopathy could be told apart from stable hyperthyroidism with a 13 V-J model.

Sequencing was done on a sample of blood. The chain combines TRBV6-1 with TRBJ1-2; 7 nucleotides line up with TRBD1. This clonotype originated in a woman aged 40 to 50 with Graves' ophthalmopathy. The CDR3 nucleotides read TGTGCCAGCAGTCCGATCGACAGGGTCGCTGGCTACACCTTC. The encoded protein is CASSPIDRVAGYTF.